This T cell receptor beta chain came from a study of blood T cell repertoires in COVID-19. The length of the CDR3 is 11 residues. V dropped 2 bases and J dropped 4 bases, with 3 bases sitting between them. Germline V lookup: CDR1 LGHDT, CDR2 YNNKEL (reference sequence). Clones were read by immunoSEQ multiplex PCR, and TCRdb kept only the in-frame ones, dropping some. The sample has about 260,000 clones, roughly 86% seen once. The chain links TRBV3-1 (or the pseudogene TRBV3-2) to TRBJ2-7; D remains unclear. The clonotype comes from a woman aged 25 to 39 with COVID-19, enrolled during active disease. The sample taken for sequencing was peripheral blood. For the CDR3, the DNA is TGTGCCAGCAGCCAATTATACGAGCAGTACTTC. It is translated as CASSQLYEQYF.